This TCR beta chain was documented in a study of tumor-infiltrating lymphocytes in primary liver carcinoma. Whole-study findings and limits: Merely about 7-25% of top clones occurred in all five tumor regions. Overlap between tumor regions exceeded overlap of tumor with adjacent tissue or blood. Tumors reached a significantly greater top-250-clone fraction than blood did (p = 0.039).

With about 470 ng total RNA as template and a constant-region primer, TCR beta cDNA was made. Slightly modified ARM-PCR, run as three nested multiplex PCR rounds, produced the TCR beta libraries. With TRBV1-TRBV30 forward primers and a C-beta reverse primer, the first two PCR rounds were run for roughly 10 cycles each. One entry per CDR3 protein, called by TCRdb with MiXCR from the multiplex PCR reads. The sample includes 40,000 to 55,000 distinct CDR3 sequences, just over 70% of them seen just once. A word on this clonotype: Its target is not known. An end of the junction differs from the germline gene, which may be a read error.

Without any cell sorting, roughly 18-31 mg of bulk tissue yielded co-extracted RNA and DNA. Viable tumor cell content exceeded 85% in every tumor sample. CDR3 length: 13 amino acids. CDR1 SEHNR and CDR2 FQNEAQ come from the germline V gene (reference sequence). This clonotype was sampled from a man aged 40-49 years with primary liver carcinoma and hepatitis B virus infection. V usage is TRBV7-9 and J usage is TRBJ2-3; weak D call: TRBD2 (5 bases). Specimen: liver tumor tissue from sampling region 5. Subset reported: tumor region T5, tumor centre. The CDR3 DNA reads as TGTGCCAACAGCAATAACGGGGCAGATACGCAGTATTTT. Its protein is CANSNNGADTQYF.